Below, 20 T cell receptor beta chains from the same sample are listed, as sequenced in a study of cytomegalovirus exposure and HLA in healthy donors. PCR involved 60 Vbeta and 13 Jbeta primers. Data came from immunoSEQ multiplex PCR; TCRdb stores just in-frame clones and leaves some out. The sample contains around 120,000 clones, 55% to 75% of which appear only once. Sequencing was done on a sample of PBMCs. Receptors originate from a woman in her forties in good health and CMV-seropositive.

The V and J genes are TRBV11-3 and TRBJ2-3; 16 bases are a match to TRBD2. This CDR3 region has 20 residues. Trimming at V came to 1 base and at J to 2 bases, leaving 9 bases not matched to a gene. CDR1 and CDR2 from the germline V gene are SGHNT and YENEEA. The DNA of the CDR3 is TGTGCCAGCAGCTTAGTATACGGGACTAGCGGGAGGGTTCCCACAGATACGCAGTATTTT. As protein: CASSLVYGTSGRVPTDTQYF. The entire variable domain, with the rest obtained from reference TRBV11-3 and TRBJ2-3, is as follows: EAGVVQSPRYKIIEKKQPVAFWCNPISGHNTLYWYLQNLGQGPELLIRYENEEAVDDSQLPKDRFSAERLKGVDSTLKIQPAELGDSAVYLCASSLVYGTSGRVPTDTQYFGPGTRLTVL.

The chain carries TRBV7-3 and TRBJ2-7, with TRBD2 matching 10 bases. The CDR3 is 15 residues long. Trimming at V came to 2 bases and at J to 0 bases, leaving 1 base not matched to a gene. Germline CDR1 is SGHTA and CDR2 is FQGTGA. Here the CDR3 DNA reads TGTGCCAGCAGCTTACTAGCGGGAGACTCCTACGAGCAGTACTTC. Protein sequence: CASSLLAGDSYEQYF. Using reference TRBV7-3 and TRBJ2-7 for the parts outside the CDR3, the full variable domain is GAGVSQTPSNKVTEKGKYVELRCDPISGHTALYWYRQSLGQGPEFLIYFQGTGAADDSGLPNDRFFAVRPEGSVSTLKIQRTERGDSAVYLCASSLLAGDSYEQYFGPGTRLTVT.

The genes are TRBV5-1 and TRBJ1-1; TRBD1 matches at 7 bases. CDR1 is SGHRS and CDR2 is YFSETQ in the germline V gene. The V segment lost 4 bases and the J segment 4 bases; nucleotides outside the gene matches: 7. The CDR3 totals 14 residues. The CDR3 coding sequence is TGCGCCAGCAGCACCGGGACAGTGAGCACTGAAGCTTTCTTT. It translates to CASSTGTVSTEAFF.

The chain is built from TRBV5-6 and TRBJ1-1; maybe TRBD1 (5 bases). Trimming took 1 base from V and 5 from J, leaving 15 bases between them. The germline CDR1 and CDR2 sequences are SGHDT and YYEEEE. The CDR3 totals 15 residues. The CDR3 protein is CASSLYQGFFTEAFF. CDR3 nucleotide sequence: TGTGCCAGCAGCTTGTACCAGGGTTTTTTTACTGAAGCTTTCTTT.

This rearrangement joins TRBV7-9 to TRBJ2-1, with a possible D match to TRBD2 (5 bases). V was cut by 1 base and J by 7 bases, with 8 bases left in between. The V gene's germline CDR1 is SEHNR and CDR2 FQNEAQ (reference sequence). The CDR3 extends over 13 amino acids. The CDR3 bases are TGTGCCAGCAGCTTAGACCCGGGGAATGAGCAGTTCTTC. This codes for CASSLDPGNEQFF.

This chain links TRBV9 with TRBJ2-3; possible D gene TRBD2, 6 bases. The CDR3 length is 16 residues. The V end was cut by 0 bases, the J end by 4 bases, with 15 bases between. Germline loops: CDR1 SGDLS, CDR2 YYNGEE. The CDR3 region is CASSVGSGVWSDTQYF. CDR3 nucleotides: TGTGCCAGCAGCGTAGGGTCGGGAGTGTGGTCAGATACGCAGTATTTT.

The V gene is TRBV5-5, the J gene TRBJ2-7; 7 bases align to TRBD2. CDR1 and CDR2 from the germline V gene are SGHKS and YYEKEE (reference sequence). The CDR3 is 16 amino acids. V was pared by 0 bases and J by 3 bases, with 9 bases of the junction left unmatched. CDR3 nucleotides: TGTGCCAGCAGCTTGGGTCTCGGGGGACTAAACTACGAGCAGTACTTC. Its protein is CASSLGLGGLNYEQYF.

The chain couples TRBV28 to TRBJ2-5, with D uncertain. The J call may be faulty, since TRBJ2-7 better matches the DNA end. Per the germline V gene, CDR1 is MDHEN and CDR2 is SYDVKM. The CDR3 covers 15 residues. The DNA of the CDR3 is TGTGCCAGCAGTTTATTGACTTTCGGCGCCTACGAGCAGTACTTC. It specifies CASSLLTFGAYEQYF.

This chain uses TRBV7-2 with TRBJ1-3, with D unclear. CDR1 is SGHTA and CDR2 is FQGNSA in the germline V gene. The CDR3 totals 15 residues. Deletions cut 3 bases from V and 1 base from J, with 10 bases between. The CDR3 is CASSFPSQSGNTIYF. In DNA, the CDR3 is TGTGCCAGCAGCTTTCCCAGTCAATCTGGAAACACCATATATTTT.

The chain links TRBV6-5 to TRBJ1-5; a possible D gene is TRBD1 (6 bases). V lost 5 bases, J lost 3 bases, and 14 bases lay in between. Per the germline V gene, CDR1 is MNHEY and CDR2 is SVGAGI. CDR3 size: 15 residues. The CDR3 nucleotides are TGTGCCAGCAGTCGGGGGGGCAGGGCCAATCAGCCCCAGCATTTT. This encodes CASSRGGRANQPQHF.

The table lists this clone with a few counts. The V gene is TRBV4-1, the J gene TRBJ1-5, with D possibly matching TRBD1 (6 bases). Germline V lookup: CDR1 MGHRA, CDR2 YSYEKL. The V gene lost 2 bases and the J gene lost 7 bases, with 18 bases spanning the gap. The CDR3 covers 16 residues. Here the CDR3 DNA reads TGCGCCAGCAGCCAACAGGGACATGAAGACGGCCAGCCCCAGCATTTT. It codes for CASSQQGHEDGQPQHF.

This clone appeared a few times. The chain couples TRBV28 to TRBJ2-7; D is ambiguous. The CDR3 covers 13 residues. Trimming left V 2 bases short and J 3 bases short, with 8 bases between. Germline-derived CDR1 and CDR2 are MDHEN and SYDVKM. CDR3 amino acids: CASSLTTYYEQYF. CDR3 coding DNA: TGTGCCAGCAGTTTAACCACTTACTACGAGCAGTACTTC.

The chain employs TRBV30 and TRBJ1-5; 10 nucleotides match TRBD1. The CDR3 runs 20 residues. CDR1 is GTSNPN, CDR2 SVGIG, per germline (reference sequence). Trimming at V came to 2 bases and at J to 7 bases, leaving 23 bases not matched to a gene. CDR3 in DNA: TGTGCCTGGAGTTGGACTCGGACAGGGGGGAAAAGTCGGTTGAAGCAGCCCCAGCATTTT. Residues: CAWSWTRTGGKSRLKQPQHF.

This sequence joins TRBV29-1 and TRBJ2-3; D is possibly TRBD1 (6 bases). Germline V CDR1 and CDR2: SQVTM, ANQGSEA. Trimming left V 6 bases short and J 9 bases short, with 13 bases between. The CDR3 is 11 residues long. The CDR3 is CSVLGGETQYF. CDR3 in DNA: TGCAGCGTACTAGGGGGAGAGACGCAGTATTTT.

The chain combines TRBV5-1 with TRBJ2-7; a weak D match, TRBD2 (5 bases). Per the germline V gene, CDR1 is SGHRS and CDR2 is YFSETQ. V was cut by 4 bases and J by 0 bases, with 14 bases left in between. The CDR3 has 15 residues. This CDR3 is CASSVFPGISYEQYF. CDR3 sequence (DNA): TGCGCCAGCAGCGTATTCCCCGGGATCTCCTACGAGCAGTACTTC.

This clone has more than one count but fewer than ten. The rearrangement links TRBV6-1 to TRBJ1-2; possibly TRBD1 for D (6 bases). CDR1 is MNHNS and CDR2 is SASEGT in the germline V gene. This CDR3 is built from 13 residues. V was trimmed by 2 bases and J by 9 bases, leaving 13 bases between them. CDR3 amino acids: CASSELGARSYTF. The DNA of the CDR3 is TGTGCCAGCAGTGAATTGGGGGCGCGGAGCTACACCTTC.

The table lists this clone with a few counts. CDR3 sequence: CASSRGTSADNEQFF. The CDR3 DNA is TGTGCCAGCAGCAGAGGGACTAGCGCCGACAATGAGCAGTTCTTC. J is TRBJ2-1 and V is TRBV7-9, with TRBD2 matching 10 bases. The CDR3 loop spans 15 amino acids. V shed 5 bases, J shed 5 bases, and the junction held 6 bases outside the gene matches. Germline V gene sequence: CDR1 SEHNR, CDR2 FQNEAQ (reference sequence).

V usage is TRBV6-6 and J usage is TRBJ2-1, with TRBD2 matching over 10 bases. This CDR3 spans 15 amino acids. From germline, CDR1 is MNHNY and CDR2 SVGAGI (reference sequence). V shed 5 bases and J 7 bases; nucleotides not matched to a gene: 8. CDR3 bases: TGTGCCAGCAGTGTCCTAGCGGGAGTCAAAAATGAGCAGTTCTTC. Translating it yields CASSVLAGVKNEQFF.

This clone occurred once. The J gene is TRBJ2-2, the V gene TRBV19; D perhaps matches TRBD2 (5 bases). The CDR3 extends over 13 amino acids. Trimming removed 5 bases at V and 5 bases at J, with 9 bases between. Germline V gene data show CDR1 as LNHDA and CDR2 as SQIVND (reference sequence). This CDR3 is CASSWTLTGELFF. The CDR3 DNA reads TGTGCCAGTAGTTGGACTCTGACCGGGGAGCTGTTTTTT. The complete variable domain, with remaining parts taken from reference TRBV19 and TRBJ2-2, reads DGGITQSPKYLFRKEGQNVTLSCEQNLNHDAMYWYRQDPGQGLRLIYYSQIVNDFQKGDIAEGYSVSREKKESFPLTVTSAQKNPTAFYLCASSWTLTGELFFGEGSRLTVL.

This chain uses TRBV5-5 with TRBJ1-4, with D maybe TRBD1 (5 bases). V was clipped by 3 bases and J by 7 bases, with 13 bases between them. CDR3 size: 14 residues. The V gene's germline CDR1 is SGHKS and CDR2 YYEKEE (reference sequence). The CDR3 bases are TGTGCCAGCAGCTCCGCGGGGGATGGTGAAAAACTGTTTTTT. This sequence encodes CASSSAGDGEKLFF. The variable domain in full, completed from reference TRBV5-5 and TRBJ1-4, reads DAGVTQSPTHLIKTRGQQVTLRCSPISGHKSVSWYQQVLGQGPQFIFQYYEKEERGRGNFPDRFSARQFPNYSSELNVNALLLGDSALYLCASSSAGDGEKLFFGSGTQLSVL.